Sequencing of this T cell receptor (beta chain) was carried out in a study of CXCR3-negative and CXCR3-positive naive CD8 T cells. Naive CD8+ T cells displayed a CD45RO-CCR7+CD27+CD95- phenotype. Germline CDR1 MDHEN, CDR2 SYDVKM. The CDR3 extends over 16 amino acids. Study-wide findings and caveats: Diversity was high in both naive subsets and much lower in memory cells. A higher hydrophobicity marked the TRB CDR3s of CXCR3-positive naive cells versus CXCR3-negative naive cells. Comparison of naive subsets found surface CD5 to be comparable, and TCR strength was inferred on the basis of TRB CDR3 properties. For naive cells, CXCR3-negative and CXCR3-positive subsets had similar TRBV-TRBJ usage; for memory cells, usage differed.

Note on this clonotype: Its specificity is unknown.

Researchers prepared the TRB cDNA libraries using 5' RACE with UMI labels. TCRdb reprocessed the 5' RACE reads and reports one entry per CDR3 protein, with no DNA. This sample's table reports 120,000 to 150,000 distinct CDR3 sequences. Sample: naive CXCR3+ CD8+ T cells from blood. Subset specified: CD45RO-CCR7+CD27+CD95- naive CD8+ T cells expressing CXCR3 (TNR3+). The rearrangement joins TRBV28 to TRBJ2-1; as DNA is missing, the TRBD2 call by TCRdb cannot be tested. The sequence was collected from a human donor in good health. Some clones in this sample may be carry-over from other donors' samples. The CDR3: CASSFPASGGSNEQLF.